This T cell receptor beta chain came from a study of shared clonotypes between healthy human individuals (dated by TCRdb to about 2020). About the full investigation: A couple of women and a few men aged 18 to 49 years were included in the cohort. For each donor, three plates each were used for CD4 naive and CD4 memory, two plates were used for CD8 naive, and one plate was used for CD8 memory. The study deeply sequenced blood TCR repertoires of about five healthy adults to estimate repertoire size and the extent of clonotype sharing between individuals. Different laboratories and diverse techniques were used to prepare libraries and sequence TCR repertoires, to increase sequencing depth and limit assay-specific biases. Leukapheresis yielded between about 0.85 and 10 billion PBMCs per donor. The investigation overall reported the following: The small number of donors limited the genetic and exposure-history diversity represented. Across four donors, roughly 5.1% of naive CD4, roughly 3.5% of naive CD8, under 2.5% of memory CD4, and around 0.4% of memory CD8 clonotypes were shared. Higher generation probabilities were observed for clonotypes shared by all four sorted-subset donors than for non-shared clonotypes. Based on pairwise subsampling, the degree of clonotype sharing among donors was expected to be affected by sequencing depth. Only blood was sampled, and tissue TCR repertoires likely differ from those in blood. Even with the large sequencing depth, rarefaction of the sorted-subset datasets indicated that sequencing was incomplete. Naive subsets generally had larger estimated clonotype richness than memory subsets.

The germline V gene yields ENHRY for CDR1 and SYGVKD for CDR2. The cysteine opens and the phenylalanine closes a CDR3 of 14 amino acids. The DNA shown is the 42-base CDR3, in frame from base 1. Deletion took 8 bases off V and 10 bases off J, with a span of 21 bases between the germline ends. The donors were healthy, HIV-negative adults with no recently reported acute infections or vaccinations. Every donor was a Caucasian adult living in Nashville, Tennessee, USA. Magnetic negative selection was used to enrich CD4+ T cells, after which naive cells were positively selected on CD45RA and the negative fraction became the memory subset. Blood was obtained by leukapheresis, after which PBMCs were separated by Ficoll-Histopaque density gradient centrifugation and cryopreserved in liquid nitrogen vapor phase. Analytical flow cytometry was used to check the purity and quantity of every magnetically sorted T cell population. From each sorted fraction, genomic DNA was isolated and quantified by UV absorbance on a Nanodrop 2000c.

TCR CDR3 regions were amplified from genomic DNA by multiplex PCR using the deep immunoSEQ assay. Genomic DNA extracted from each cell subset was distributed evenly over all wells of several immunoSEQ 96-well plates, and each plate served as one replicate. Each replicate PCR for sorted subsets received roughly 0.2 ug genomic DNA, equal to roughly 30,000 T cell genomes. Purified libraries were measured with a Qubit 3.0 fluorometer, size-checked on a Bioanalyzer 2100, and measured again with the KAPA Library Quantification kit. Every immunoSEQ 96-well plate was sequenced on a separate single-read 150-cycle Illumina NextSeq 550 flow cell. The authors' analysis ran thus. The immunoSEQ output contained only junctional sequences without quality scores, so filtering could not match that applied to full-length reads. Sequences were annotated with PyIR, a Python wrapper for IgBLAST v1.9, using IMGT germline references to assign V/J genes and CDR3. Any read was removed if the V/J assignment was weak (E-value above 1e-6), the CDR3 was missing, or the read contained stop codons, out-of-frame junctions, or ambiguous translated residues. V3J clonotypes were defined as sequences sharing the same inferred V gene, J gene, and CDR3 amino acid sequence. The percentage overlap between two repertoires was calculated by dividing the number of shared unique clonotypes by the size of the smaller repertoire. Three approaches were used to assess repertoire richness: RTK rarefaction, the Chao1 estimator, and Recon v2.1 estimates of unobserved clonotypes. Generation probabilities were computed with OLGA for all TCRbeta clonotypes obtained by the gDNA method from four donors. TCRdb mirrors the immuneACCESS table, restricted to in-frame sequences. Some clones are absent from its copies; in checked studies, under half trace to an unresolved V gene, and the reason for the others is unknown. V and J calls plus clone size are reproduced from that table; the DNA served to infer D and trimming. For this sample there are about 2.3 million clones; 85% to 95% appear just once. About 0.36% of the sample is taken by the ten largest.

As regards this clone: The specificity of this receptor is unknown. Within one base of it there is no much larger clone, and no base qualities were kept.

The TCR originated in a man aged 18 to 30 in good health. Some clones in this sample may be carry-over from other donors' samples. Sequencing was done on a sample of naive CD4+ T cells from PBMCs. The cell subset or site label on this specimen signifies: CD45RA+ positively selected. Rearrangement joined TRBV10-3 to TRBJ2-1; the D segment could be TRBD2, given 6 matching bases. Read as DNA, the sequence is TGTGCCATCTCGTGGGAGCGGGTCGCTGAAGAGCAGTTCTTC. This yields the protein CAISWERVAEEQFF.